Presented here are 14 T cell receptor beta chains from one specimen sequenced in a study of cytomegalovirus exposure and HLA in healthy donors. 13 Jbeta primers and 60 Vbeta primers were used for the PCR. Clones were sequenced by immunoSEQ multiplex PCR, and TCRdb holds only the in-frame ones, with some missing. There are roughly 120,000 clones in the sample; roughly 68% occur only once, and roughly 2% lies in the top ten. The sequencing sample was made of PBMCs. The receptors were sampled from a woman younger than 45 in good health and CMV-seronegative.

The chain has TRBV7-9 and TRBJ1-4, with unresolved D. The CDR3 runs 13 residues. Germline CDR1 is SEHNR and CDR2 is FQNEAQ (reference sequence). The V end was cut by 5 bases, the J end by 7 bases, with 11 bases between. The CDR3 region is CASSVGVAEKLFF. For the CDR3, the DNA is TGTGCCAGCAGCGTTGGAGTGGCTGAAAAACTGTTTTTT.

The chain combines TRBV18 with TRBJ1-5; 9 positions agree with TRBD1. The germline V gene encodes CDR1 KGHSH and CDR2 LQKENI. With V trimmed by 6 bases and J by 2 bases, 2 bases remained unmatched. The CDR3 is made up of 14 amino acids. The CDR3 sequence: CASSGTGRNQPQHF. The CDR3 nucleotides are TGTGCCAGCTCGGGGACAGGGCGCAATCAGCCCCAGCATTTT.

This clone was counted between two and nine times. The sample holds other DNA sequences that translate to the same CDR3. The V gene is TRBV20-1, the J gene TRBJ2-7; no clear D gene. The V gene lost 5 bases and the J gene lost 2 bases, with 4 bases spanning the gap. Germline V gene lookup returns CDR1 DFQATT and CDR2 SNEGSKA (reference sequence). CDR3 length: 10 amino acids. In nucleotides, the CDR3 is TGCAGTGCTGCGCCCTACGAGCAGTACTTC. Its translation is CSAAPYEQYF.

This clone showed up many times. CDR3 coding DNA: TGCGCCAGCAGCCTCGAGCTTGACAGGTGGACAGATGAGCAGTTCTTC. Its translation is CASSLELDRWTDEQFF. V and J are TRBV4-3 and TRBJ2-1, with D possibly TRBD1 on 6 matching bases. The ends were cut back, 4 bases at V and 8 bases at J, with 21 bases in the middle. CDR3 length equals 16 residues. Germline V gives CDR1 LGHNA, CDR2 YSLEER.

This clone has more than one count but fewer than ten. This chain connects TRBV2 to TRBJ2-5; 7 bases are shared with TRBD2. V was clipped by 3 bases and J by 5 bases; unmatched bases: 0. This CDR3 is 12 amino acids long. In germline, CDR1 is SNHLY, CDR2 FYNNEI. CDR3 nucleotides: TGTGCCAGCAGTGACGGGGGGGAGACCCAGTACTTC. It translates to CASSDGGETQYF. The full variable domain, with the rest looked up from reference TRBV2 and TRBJ2-5, is EPEVTQTPSHQVTQMGQEVILRCVPISNHLYFYWYRQILGQKVEFLVSFYNNEISEKSEIFDDQFSVERPDGSNFTLKIRSTKLEDSAMYFCASSDGGETQYFGPGTRLLVL.

This clone was seen once. The chain uses TRBV6-6 and TRBJ2-1, with TRBD2 matching over 8 bases. Germline-derived CDR1 and CDR2 are MNHNY and SVGAGI (reference sequence). There are 15 residues in the CDR3. The junction had 4 bases not matched to a gene; V was cut back by 2 bases and J by 4 bases. The CDR3 is CASSYLTSGYNEQFF. CDR3 in DNA: TGTGCCAGCAGTTACCTCACTAGCGGTTACAATGAGCAGTTCTTC.

The rearrangement joins TRBV5-4 to TRBJ2-5; 9 bases line up with TRBD1. Germline V lookup: CDR1 SGHNT, CDR2 YYREEE (reference sequence). The CDR3 length is 13 residues. With V trimmed by 4 bases and J by 5 bases, 3 bases remained unmatched. The CDR3 sequence is CASSQDRGETQYF. CDR3 coding DNA: TGTGCCAGCAGCCAGGACAGGGGTGAGACCCAGTACTTC.

The rearrangement joins TRBV4-3 to TRBJ2-1; 9 nucleotides agree with TRBD2. V was clipped by 0 bases and J by 9 bases; unmatched bases: 6. The CDR3 covers 15 residues. The V gene's germline CDR1 is LGHNA and CDR2 YSLEER. CDR3 region: CASSQDKREDFEQFF. Written as DNA, the CDR3 is TGCGCCAGCAGCCAAGATAAGCGGGAGGACTTTGAGCAGTTCTTC.

The chain employs TRBV5-1 and TRBJ1-4; TRBD1 agrees at 9 bases. V was pared by 4 bases and J by 5 bases, with 3 bases of the junction left unmatched. CDR3 length equals 14 residues. Germline V CDR1 and CDR2: SGHRS, YFSETQ. CDR3 region: CASSTGQGNEKLFF. The CDR3 DNA sequence: TGCGCCAGCAGCACTGGACAGGGGAATGAAAAACTGTTTTTT.

The gene calls are TRBV11-2 and TRBJ2-7, with D perhaps matching TRBD1 (6 bases). Germline values: CDR1 SGHAT, CDR2 FQNNGV. CDR3 size: 15 residues. Trimming stripped 0 bases from V and 2 bases from J, with 11 bases between. The CDR3, as DNA: TGTGCCAGCAGCTTAGAGTCAGGGGACACCTACGAGCAGTACTTC. Encoded protein: CASSLESGDTYEQYF. The variable domain in full, completed from reference TRBV11-2 and TRBJ2-7, reads EAGVAQSPRYKIIEKRQSVAFWCNPISGHATLYWYQQILGQGPKLLIQFQNNGVVDDSQLPKDRFSAERLKGVDSTLKIQPAKLEDSAVYLCASSLESGDTYEQYFGPGTRLTVT.

This chain joins TRBV15 and TRBJ1-1, with D possibly being TRBD1 (6 bases). V was cut by 0 bases and J by 3 bases, with 17 bases left in between. This CDR3 has 17 amino acids. CDR1 LNHNV and CDR2 YYDKDF come from the germline V gene (reference sequence). This CDR3 reads CATSRDLAQGWDTEAFF. The CDR3 region has the DNA TGTGCCACCAGCAGAGATCTGGCACAGGGTTGGGACACTGAAGCTTTCTTT.

The chain joins TRBV7-9 to TRBJ1-1; D perhaps matches TRBD1 (6 bases). The CDR3 is made up of 17 amino acids. V was shortened by 1 base and J by 1 base, with 16 bases between the two germline ends. Germline V gene sequence: CDR1 SEHNR, CDR2 FQNEAQ (reference sequence). The CDR3: CASSLVPGTTENTEAFF. The CDR3 bases are TGTGCCAGCAGCTTAGTCCCCGGGACAACCGAGAACACTGAAGCTTTCTTT.

CDR3 nucleotides: TGCGCCAGCAGCCAAGGGACTAGCGGGAGAGGAGGGTACGAGCAGTACTTC. Protein sequence: CASSQGTSGRGGYEQYF. The rearrangement joins TRBV4-1 to TRBJ2-7, with 13 bases fitting TRBD2. V gave up 1 base and J gave up 4 bases; unmatched junction bases: 7. CDR1 is MGHRA and CDR2 is YSYEKL in the germline V gene. There are 17 residues in the CDR3.

This chain links TRBV6-1 with TRBJ1-3; TRBD1 is a possible D gene (6 bases). Germline assignment: CDR1 MNHNS and CDR2 SASEGT. The CDR3 extends over 16 amino acids. With 2 bases removed from V and 0 bases from J, the gap between germline ends came to 11 bases. CDR3: CASSETGTRSGNTIYF. The DNA of the CDR3 is TGTGCCAGCAGTGAAACCGGGACACGCTCTGGAAACACCATATATTTT.